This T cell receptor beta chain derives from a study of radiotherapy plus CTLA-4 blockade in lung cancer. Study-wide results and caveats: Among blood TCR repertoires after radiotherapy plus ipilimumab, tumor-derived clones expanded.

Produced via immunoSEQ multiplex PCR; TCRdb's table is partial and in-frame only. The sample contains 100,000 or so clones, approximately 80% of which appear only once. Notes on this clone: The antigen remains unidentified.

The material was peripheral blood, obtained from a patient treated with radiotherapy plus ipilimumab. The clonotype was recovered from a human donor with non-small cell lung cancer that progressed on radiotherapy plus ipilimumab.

The CDR3 loop is CASSWRGDYGYTF. The CDR3 bases are TGTGCCAGCAGCTGGAGGGGGGACTATGGCTACACCTTC. This chain links TRBV5-4 with TRBJ1-2; perhaps TRBD1 as D (6 bases). The ends were cut back, 3 bases at V and 3 bases at J, with 9 bases in the middle. The length of the CDR3 is 13 residues. Germline lookup yields CDR1 SGHNT and CDR2 YYREEE (reference sequence).